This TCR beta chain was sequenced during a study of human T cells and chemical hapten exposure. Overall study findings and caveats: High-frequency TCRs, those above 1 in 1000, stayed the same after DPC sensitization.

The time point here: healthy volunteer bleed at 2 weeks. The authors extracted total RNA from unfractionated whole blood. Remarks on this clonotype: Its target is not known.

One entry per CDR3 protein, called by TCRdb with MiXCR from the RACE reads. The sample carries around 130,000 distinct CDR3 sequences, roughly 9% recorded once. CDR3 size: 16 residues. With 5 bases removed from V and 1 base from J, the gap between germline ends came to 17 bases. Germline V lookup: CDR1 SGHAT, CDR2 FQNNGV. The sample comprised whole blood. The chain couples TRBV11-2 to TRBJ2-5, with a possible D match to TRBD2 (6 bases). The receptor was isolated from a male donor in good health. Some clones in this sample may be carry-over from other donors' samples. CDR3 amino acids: CASSPKSRTIQETQYF. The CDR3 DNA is TGTGCCAGCAGCCCCAAATCCCGGACTATCCAAGAGACCCAGTACTTC.